This entry lists 24 T cell receptor beta chains sequenced from one sample in a study of cytomegalovirus exposure and HLA in healthy donors. PCR involved 60 Vbeta and 13 Jbeta primers. Clones were read by immunoSEQ multiplex PCR, and TCRdb kept only the in-frame ones, dropping some. Of about 130,000 clones detected, roughly 80% appear once; the ten largest clones hold roughly 1.2%. Sequencing input: PBMCs. The receptors were sampled from a boy aged 10-17 years in good health and CMV-seronegative.

Turning to this clone: Compared with germline, one end of the junction differs, possibly owing to a read error. V gene TRBV30 combines with J gene TRBJ2-2, with D maybe TRBD2 (6 bases). Germline CDR1 and CDR2: GTSNPN and SVGIG (reference sequence). The CDR3 loop spans 15 amino acids. CDR3 in DNA: TGTGCCTGGGAGGGACGACTAATAAGAACCGGGGGGCTGTTTTTT. Protein: CAWEGRLIRTGGLFF.

The chain uses TRBV2 and TRBJ1-1; 12 bases line up with TRBD1. V shed 6 bases, J shed 4 bases, and the junction held 6 bases outside the gene matches. Looked up from germline, CDR1 is SNHLY and CDR2 is FYNNEI. This CDR3 is 15 amino acids long. Here the CDR3 reads CASSPGTGGGTEAFF. CDR3 nucleotide sequence: TGTGCCAGCAGCCCAGGGACAGGGGGCGGCACTGAAGCTTTCTTT.

The chain carries TRBV5-1 and TRBJ2-7; TRBD2 is a possible D gene (6 bases). The germline V and J ends were trimmed by 0 bases and 2 bases, with 15 bases remaining between them. The CDR3 length is 16 residues. Germline V gene data show CDR1 as SGHRS and CDR2 as YFSETQ. The DNA of the CDR3 is TGCGCCAGCAGCTTGGGATACCGGGACTCCACCTACGAGCAGTACTTC. This codes for CASSLGYRDSTYEQYF.

This sequence joins TRBV7-9 and TRBJ1-5, with unresolved D. The CDR3 is made up of 13 amino acids. V was clipped by 1 base and J by 7 bases, with 8 bases between them. CDR1 SEHNR and CDR2 FQNEAQ come from the germline V gene (reference sequence). The CDR3 nucleotides are TGTGCCAGCAGCTTAGGCGGTCAACAGCCCCAGCATTTT. This encodes CASSLGGQQPQHF. Full variable domain (outside the CDR3, taken from reference TRBV7-9 and TRBJ1-5): DTGVSQNPRHKITKRGQNVTFRCDPISEHNRLYWYRQTLGQGPEFLTYFQNEAQLEKSRLLSDRFSAERPKGSFSTLEIQRTEQGDSAMYLCASSLGGQQPQHFGDGTRLSIL.

The CDR3 loop is CSIPWDMSYGYTF. The CDR3 nucleotides read TGCAGCATTCCATGGGACATGAGCTATGGCTACACCTTC. The chain recombines TRBV29-1 with TRBJ1-2; tentative D call: TRBD1 (6 bases). Germline-derived CDR1 and CDR2 are SQVTM and ANQGSEA. The CDR3 sequence is 13 residues long. V was trimmed by 8 bases and J by 4 bases, leaving 17 bases between them.

The rearrangement joins TRBV30 to TRBJ1-6; 8 bases agree with TRBD1. The CDR3 extends over 16 amino acids. After removal of 5 bases from V and 0 bases from J, the junction contained 6 bases not matched to a gene. CDR1 is GTSNPN, CDR2 SVGIG, per germline (reference sequence). CDR3 DNA sequence: TGTGCCTGGCAGGGGGCTTTCAGCTCCTATAATTCACCCCTCCACTTT. This translates into CAWQGAFSSYNSPLHF.

The rearrangement joins TRBV19 to TRBJ1-5, with 9 bases aligning to TRBD1. The CDR3 is made up of 15 amino acids. The germline V gene has CDR1 LNHDA and CDR2 SQIVND (reference sequence). Losses at the gene ends were 3 bases for V and 5 bases for J; bases not matched to a gene: 5. The CDR3 region is CASSIGTGSDQPQHF. The CDR3, as DNA: TGTGCCAGTAGTATTGGGACAGGGAGCGATCAGCCCCAGCATTTT.

The CDR3 DNA is TGTGCCTGGAGTAAGCCGGGACTAGCGGACAAATCCTACGAGCAGTACTTC. Translated, it gives CAWSKPGLADKSYEQYF. The chain employs TRBV30 and TRBJ2-7, with 11 bases lining up with TRBD2. Germline V gene lookup returns CDR1 GTSNPN and CDR2 SVGIG (reference sequence). The CDR3 is 17 amino acids. V lost 2 bases, J lost 1 base, and 10 bases stayed unmatched.

This CDR3 is CASSRDIYTGELFF. As DNA, the CDR3 is TGCGCCAGCAGCCGCGACATTTACACCGGGGAGCTGTTTTTT. The chain uses TRBV5-1 and TRBJ2-2; the D is unclear. The germline V and J ends were trimmed by 4 bases and 3 bases, with 10 bases remaining between them. This CDR3 is 14 amino acids long. Germline V gene lookup returns CDR1 SGHRS and CDR2 YFSETQ.

This chain joins TRBV5-1 and TRBJ2-1; 8 bases line up with TRBD2. V gave up 3 bases and J gave up 0 bases; unmatched junction bases: 8. This CDR3 spans 17 amino acids. CDR1 SGHRS and CDR2 YFSETQ come from the germline V gene. CDR3 in DNA: TGCGCCAGCAGCTCCATTCGGGGGGGACGCTCCTACAATGAGCAGTTCTTC. This translates into CASSSIRGGRSYNEQFF.

The V gene is TRBV12-5, the J gene TRBJ1-1, with TRBD1 identical over 8 bases. The CDR3 is 13 residues long. The V gene's germline CDR1 is LGHNT and CDR2 FRNRAP. V gave up 5 bases and J gave up 7 bases; unmatched junction bases: 6. CDR3 loop: CASGHGQGLEAFF. The DNA of the CDR3 is TGTGCTAGTGGTCACGGACAGGGTCTTGAAGCTTTCTTT.

The chain links TRBV12-5 to TRBJ2-2, with no clear D. The germline V and J ends were trimmed by 7 bases and 4 bases, with 7 bases remaining between them. The CDR3 is 12 amino acids. Germline V CDR1 and CDR2: LGHNT, FRNRAP. The CDR3 DNA reads TGTGCTAGTGTCGGAGCCACCGGGGAGCTGTTTTTT. This gives the protein CASVGATGELFF.

The V call is TRBV19, the J call TRBJ2-7, with D unresolved. Germline V gene sequence: CDR1 LNHDA, CDR2 SQIVND (reference sequence). The V and J ends lost 5 bases and 7 bases respectively, with 12 bases between them. There are 12 residues in the CDR3. DNA for the CDR3: TGTGCCAGTAGTCCCTACACCGGGGAGCAGTACTTC. It translates to CASSPYTGEQYF.

This clone has a handful of counts. The rearrangement uses TRBV2 and TRBJ1-1; TRBD1 matches at 12 bases. V shed 6 bases, J shed 0 bases, and the junction held 5 bases outside the gene matches. Per the germline V gene, CDR1 is SNHLY and CDR2 is FYNNEI. This CDR3 is 16 amino acids long. CDR3 loop: CASRLGQGAMNTEAFF. CDR3 sequence (DNA): TGTGCCAGCAGGTTGGGACAGGGGGCCATGAACACTGAAGCTTTCTTT.

The V call is TRBV5-1, the J call TRBJ2-7; TRBD2 might be the D (5 bases). Germline loops: CDR1 SGHRS, CDR2 YFSETQ. This CDR3 region has 14 residues. The V end lost 5 bases, the J end lost 0 bases, and 12 bases lay between the germline ends. The CDR3 sequence is CASRDSTGSYEQYF. The CDR3 DNA sequence: TGCGCCAGCAGGGACTCGACGGGCTCCTACGAGCAGTACTTC.

The chain recombines TRBV19 with TRBJ2-7, with D tentatively TRBD1 (6 bases). Germline loops: CDR1 LNHDA, CDR2 SQIVND (reference sequence). Trimming stripped 0 bases from V and 4 bases from J, with 10 bases between. This CDR3 contains 14 residues. DNA for the CDR3: TGTGCCAGTAGTATAGATCTGGGACATTACGAGCAGTACTTC. Translated, it gives CASSIDLGHYEQYF.

This clone was recorded only once. V and J are TRBV5-4 and TRBJ2-3, with 9 bases lining up with TRBD2. V lost 4 bases to trimming and J lost 2 bases; unmatched junction nucleotides: 11. Germline lookup yields CDR1 SGHNT and CDR2 YYREEE (reference sequence). The CDR3 is made up of 17 amino acids. The CDR3: CASSPGVAGAFTDTQYF. The CDR3 bases are TGTGCCAGCAGCCCCGGGGTAGCGGGAGCCTTCACAGATACGCAGTATTTT.

The J gene is TRBJ2-7, the V gene TRBV4-3; the D gene is possibly TRBD2 (5 bases). Between the trimmed V and J ends, which lost 0 bases and 2 bases, there was a span of 8 bases. The CDR3 has 14 amino acids. Germline lookup yields CDR1 LGHNA and CDR2 YSLEER. CDR3 sequence reads: CASSQESGAYEQYF. The CDR3 DNA reads TGCGCCAGCAGCCAAGAGAGCGGCGCCTACGAGCAGTACTTC.

V usage is TRBV7-9 and J usage is TRBJ1-1; TRBD1 matches 8 bases. Germline V CDR1 and CDR2: SEHNR, FQNEAQ (reference sequence). J was trimmed by 4 bases and V by 5 bases; bases with no gene match: 3. The length of the CDR3 is 13 residues. CDR3: CASSDRGGTEAFF. The CDR3, as DNA: TGTGCCAGCAGCGACAGGGGCGGCACTGAAGCTTTCTTT.

The chain has TRBV11-2 and TRBJ2-5, with a weak D call TRBD2 (6 bases). CDR3 size: 14 residues. The V and J ends lost 9 bases and 2 bases respectively, with 16 bases between them. Looked up from germline, CDR1 is SGHAT and CDR2 is FQNNGV. The CDR3 reads CASTPPTSQETQYF. The CDR3 DNA is TGTGCCAGTACCCCGCCGACTAGTCAAGAGACCCAGTACTTC.

The chain uses TRBV5-8 and TRBJ2-7, with 7 bases matching TRBD1. The germline CDR1 and CDR2 sequences are SGHTS and YDEGEE. The CDR3 spans 14 residues. With 4 bases clipped from V and 3 bases from J, the junction kept 7 bases outside the gene matches. The CDR3 DNA is TGTGCCAGCAGCCTCCGGGACAGAGTCTACGAGCAGTACTTC. Encoded protein: CASSLRDRVYEQYF. The variable domain in full, completed from reference TRBV5-8 and TRBJ2-7, reads EAGVTQSPTHLIKTRGQQATLRCSPISGHTSVYWYQQALGLGLQFLLWYDEGEERNRGNFPPRFSGRQFPNYSSELNVNALELEDSALYLCASSLRDRVYEQYFGPGTRLTVT.

The chain links TRBV30 to TRBJ2-7; 8 nucleotides align to TRBD1. V trimming: 3 bases; J trimming: 2 bases; junction bases outside the gene matches: 6. This CDR3 region has 14 residues. CDR1 and CDR2 (germline): GTSNPN, SVGIG (reference sequence). CDR3 in amino acids: CAWRRRTGPYEQYF. CDR3 in DNA: TGTGCCTGGAGGAGGAGGACAGGGCCCTACGAGCAGTACTTC.

The CDR3 DNA reads as TGTGCCAGCAGTGTGACTAGCGGACCAAGCACAGATACGCAGTATTTT. Protein sequence: CASSVTSGPSTDTQYF. The chain uses TRBV25-1 and TRBJ2-3; 9 nucleotides line up with TRBD2. Germline V lookup: CDR1 MGHDK, CDR2 SYGVNS. The CDR3 has 16 amino acids. The J segment lost 0 bases and the V segment lost 4 bases, leaving 5 bases of the junction unmatched.

The V gene is TRBV5-1, the J gene TRBJ2-3, with a tentative D call TRBD1 (6 bases). CDR3 length equals 14 residues. The germline V gene encodes CDR1 SGHRS and CDR2 YFSETQ. Trimming removed 4 bases at V and 4 bases at J, with 13 bases between. In nucleotides, the CDR3 is TGCGCCAGCAGCGAACAGGGTAGCGCAGATACGCAGTATTTT. This sequence encodes CASSEQGSADTQYF.